These T cell receptor beta chains were read from a single sample in a study of graft-versus-host responses after intestinal transplantation. The method was immunoSEQ multiplex PCR; TCRdb's version includes in-frame clones alone and lacks a portion of them. The profile shows roughly 25,000 clones, less than 85% of them singletons. The sample consisted of PBMCs, taken around 28 days after intestinal transplant. The receptor set was obtained from a human patient who received an intestinal transplant, so some T cells may come from the graft donor. The CDR3 runs from the conserved cysteine through the conserved F or W. A D gene is named only where the DNA matches it firmly. The listing skips clone size in some rows; elsewhere it reads once, few, many or a size class.

j_call v_call clone_size d_call cdr3_aa cdr3_nt
TRBJ2-3 TRBV19 - TRBD2 CASSLAGGSTDTQYF TGTGCCAGTAGCTTAGCGGGGGGATCCACAGATACGCAGTATTTT
TRBJ1-4 TRBV5-6 few - CASSPGPREEKLFF TGTGCCAGCAGCCCGGGACCGCGGGAGGAAAAACTGTTTTTT
TRBJ1-3 TRBV11-2 - - CASSPGPSGNTIYF TGTGCCAGCAGCCCGGGCCCCAGTGGAAACACCATATATTTT
TRBJ2-2 TRBV9 - - CASSSGTQTGELFF TGTGCCAGCAGCTCCGGGACACAAACCGGGGAGCTGTTTTTT
TRBJ2-2 TRBV18 - TRBD2 CASSTGLAITNTGELFF TGTGCCAGCTCAACGGGACTAGCCATTACTAACACCGGGGAGCTGTTTTTT
TRBJ2-7 TRBV5-1 - - CASSLGDPISYEQYF TGCGCCAGCAGCTTGGGGGATCCTATCTCCTACGAGCAGTACTTC
TRBJ1-3 TRBV6-5 few - CASSRTVLSGNTIYF TGTGCCAGCAGTCGGACAGTTCTCTCTGGAAACACCATATATTTT
TRBJ2-2 TRBV5-6 - - CASSLELFF TGCGCCAGCAGCTTGGAGCTGTTTTTT
TRBJ2-5 TRBV5-1 once - CASSFMDLEETQYF TGCGCCAGCAGCTTTATGGACTTAGAAGAGACCCAGTACTTC
TRBJ2-1 TRBV6-1 once TRBD1 CATPPGQGNNEQFF TGTGCCACCCCACCGGGACAGGGGAACAATGAGCAGTTCTTC
TRBJ2-7 TRBV6-5 - - CASRPEPRSEQYF TGTGCCAGCAGGCCCGAGCCGAGGAGCGAGCAGTACTTC
TRBJ2-5 TRBV28 - TRBD2 CASSALAGGGETQYF TGTGCCAGCAGCGCCCTAGCGGGTGGGGGAGAGACCCAGTACTTC
TRBJ2-5 TRBV5-1 - - CASSLVETQYF TGCGCCAGCAGCTTGGTGGAGACCCAGTACTTC
TRBJ2-5 TRBV7-9 - - CASSAIHRQETQYF TGTGCCAGCAGCGCGATACATAGACAAGAGACCCAGTACTTC
TRBJ2-5 TRBV6-6 - - CASSYGGFQETQYF TGTGCCAGCAGTTACGGGGGATTCCAAGAGACCCAGTACTTC
TRBJ2-3 TRBV5-1 - - CASSLGPGRPDTQYF TGCGCCAGCAGCTTGGGCCCGGGACGGCCCGATACGCAGTATTTT